The following is a TCR beta chain sequence with its context. The CDR3 is made up of 13 amino acids. V lost 5 bases, J lost 0 bases, and 11 bases lay in between. CDR1 and CDR2 from the germline V gene are DFQATT and SNEGSKA (reference sequence). This record belongs to a study of blood T cells in healthy people across ages. Using a J-beta primer mix together with a sample-barcoded 5' primer, a second PCR was run for roughly 6 to 12 cycles. One entry per CDR3 protein results from TCRdb running MiXCR on the 5' RACE reads. The data show about 640,000 distinct CDR3 sequences, 45% to 65% seen once. This chain connects TRBV20-1 to TRBJ2-7; D is possibly TRBD2 (5 bases). Sequences were obtained from blood. The sequence came from a man in his 60s in good health. CDR3 nucleotide sequence: TGCAGTGCTCCCGAGACTAACTCCTACGAGCAGTACTTC. Protein sequence: CSAPETNSYEQYF.